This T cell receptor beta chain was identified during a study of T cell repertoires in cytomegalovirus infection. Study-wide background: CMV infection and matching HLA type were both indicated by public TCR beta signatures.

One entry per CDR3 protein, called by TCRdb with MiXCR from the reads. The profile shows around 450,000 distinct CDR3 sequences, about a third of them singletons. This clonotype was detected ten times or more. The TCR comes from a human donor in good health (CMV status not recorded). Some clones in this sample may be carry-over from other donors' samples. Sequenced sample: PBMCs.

The CDR3 reads CASSLEVGGGVSDTQYF. For the CDR3, the DNA is TGTGCCAGCAGCTTAGAAGTAGGCGGGGGGGTGTCAGATACGCAGTATTTT. The chain employs TRBV7-8 and TRBJ2-3; 9 positions match TRBD2. Losses at the gene ends were 1 base for V and 4 bases for J; bases not matched to a gene: 9. The CDR3 is 17 residues long. Germline lookup yields CDR1 SGHVS and CDR2 FQNEAQ. Supplemented by reference TRBV7-8 and TRBJ2-3, the full variable domain reads GAGVSQSPRYKVAKRGQDVALRCDPISGHVSLFWYQQALGQGPEFLTYFQNEAQLDKSGLPSDRFFAERPEGSVSTLKIQRTQQEDSAVYLCASSLEVGGGVSDTQYFGPGTRLTVL.